The rows below give T cell receptor beta chains drawn from one sample of a study of blood T cell repertoires in COVID-19. TCRdb's copy holds only in-frame clones and misses some; the assay was immunoSEQ multiplex PCR. This table holds around 140,000 clones, almost 80% found once. What was sequenced was PBMCs or T cells enriched from blood (not recorded which). The receptors here all came from a woman between 45 and 65 years old who had recovered from COVID-19. CDR3s include the opening cysteine and the closing phenylalanine or tryptophan. The D gene is left open where the match is weak. The size field is filled for only some rows; it gives once, few, many or a size class.

clone size	V gene	D gene	J gene	CDR3 protein	CDR3 DNA
NA	TRBV27	NA	TRBJ2-7	CASSSDTAYEQYF	TGTGCCAGCAGTTCGGACACCGCCTACGAGCAGTACTTC
NA	TRBV5-1	NA	TRBJ2-7	CASSLGTGEPQYF	TGCGCCAGCAGCTTGGGGACGGGAGAACCGCAGTACTTC
NA	TRBV30	NA	TRBJ2-3	CAWTKGVWADTQYF	TGTGCCTGGACCAAAGGGGTTTGGGCAGATACGCAGTATTTT
NA	TRBV19	NA	TRBJ1-5	CASTQGGGGNQPQHF	TGTGCCAGTACCCAGGGAGGGGGTGGCAATCAGCCCCAGCATTTT
once	TRBV18	TRBD1	TRBJ2-1	CASSMTGKGEQFF	TGTGCCAGCTCCATGACAGGGAAAGGTGAGCAGTTCTTC
NA	TRBV5-1	TRBD2	TRBJ2-7	CASSFGLAGVSYEQYF	TGCGCCAGCAGCTTTGGACTAGCGGGGGTCTCCTACGAGCAGTACTTC
NA	TRBV27	NA	TRBJ1-6	CASSRSSYNSPLHF	TGTGCCAGCAGCCGGAGCTCCTATAATTCACCCCTCCACTTT
NA	TRBV7-2	NA	TRBJ2-1	CASSLDRGSYNEQFF	TGTGCCAGCAGCTTAGACCGGGGCTCCTACAATGAGCAGTTCTTC
NA	TRBV14	NA	TRBJ1-2	CASSQGTKDGYTF	TGTGCCAGCAGCCAAGGGACAAAGGATGGCTACACCTTC
NA	TRBV28	NA	TRBJ2-6	CASSSNKVRVGSGANVLTF	TGTGCCAGCAGTTCGAACAAAGTTCGGGTTGGGTCTGGGGCCAACGTCCTGACTTTC
NA	TRBV10-3	TRBD1	TRBJ1-5	CAIRGQGDGQPQHF	TGTGCCATCAGGGGACAGGGAGATGGTCAGCCCCAGCATTTT
NA	TRBV29-1	NA	TRBJ1-1	CSVDRGGEAFF	TGCAGCGTTGACAGGGGTGGTGAAGCTTTCTTT
NA	TRBV25-1	NA	TRBJ1-2	CASSGRQALYGYTF	TGTGCCAGCAGTGGAAGACAAGCCCTCTATGGCTACACCTTC
NA	TRBV4-2	NA	TRBJ1-5	CASSLTDSGNQPQHF	TGTGCCAGCAGCCTTACCGACAGCGGCAATCAGCCCCAGCATTTT
NA	TRBV2	NA	TRBJ1-2	CASRPGPFNYGYTF	TGTGCCAGCCGTCCAGGCCCGTTTAACTATGGCTACACCTTC
NA	TRBV6-5	TRBD2	TRBJ2-3	CASSGRGRGYDTQYF	TGTGCCAGCAGCGGGAGGGGTAGGGGTTACGATACGCAGTATTTT
NA	TRBV19	TRBD1	TRBJ1-1	CASSTGGVMNTEAFF	TGTGCCAGTAGTACAGGGGGAGTCATGAACACTGAAGCTTTCTTT
NA	TRBV10-3	NA	TRBJ1-3	CAISGTIGNTIYF	TGTGCCATCAGTGGGACTATTGGAAACACCATATATTTT
NA	TRBV3-1/TRBV3-2	NA	TRBJ1-5	CASSQGGSYSNQPQHF	TGTGCCAGCAGCCAAGGCGGCAGCTATAGCAATCAGCCCCAGCATTTT
NA	TRBV12-3/TRBV12-4	TRBD1	TRBJ1-1	CASSGTGAPEAFF	TGTGCCAGCAGTGGGACAGGGGCGCCTGAAGCTTTCTTT
once	TRBV7-8	TRBD2	TRBJ2-7	CASSLGPLLAGEGLYEQYF	TGTGCCAGCAGCCTAGGGCCTCTTTTAGCGGGAGAGGGACTCTACGAGCAGTACTTC
NA	TRBV20-1	NA	TRBJ1-2	CSASAPGGYGYTF	TGCAGTGCTAGTGCCCCCGGGGGGTATGGCTACACCTTC
once	TRBV10-3	NA	TRBJ2-1	CAISGGAFTGDEQFF	TGTGCCATCAGTGGCGGGGCTTTTACGGGGGATGAGCAGTTCTTC
NA	TRBV9	NA	TRBJ1-6	CASSPTSQDNSPLHF	TGTGCCAGCAGCCCGACCTCCCAGGATAATTCACCCCTCCACTTT
NA	TRBV6-6	NA	TRBJ2-7	CASSHTQGVSYEQYF	TGTGCCAGCAGCCATACACAAGGGGTTTCCTACGAGCAGTACTTC
few	TRBV19	TRBD1	TRBJ1-3	CASSMGQGIGNTIYF	TGTGCCAGTAGTATGGGACAGGGCATTGGAAACACCATATATTTT
NA	TRBV19	TRBD2	TRBJ2-5	CASSIGRGRQETQYF	TGTGCCAGTAGTATCGGGAGGGGACGCCAAGAGACCCAGTACTTC
NA	TRBV19	NA	TRBJ1-6	CASSGGSSYNSPLHF	TGTGCCAGTAGTGGGGGGAGCTCCTATAATTCACCCCTCCACTTT
once	TRBV5-1	NA	TRBJ1-6	CASSLVLGQKNSPLHF	TGCGCCAGCAGCTTGGTGCTGGGCCAGAAAAATTCACCCCTCCACTTT
NA	TRBV11-2	TRBD1	TRBJ1-2	CASSPDRGRGYTF	TGTGCCAGCAGCCCAGACAGGGGAAGGGGCTACACCTTC
once	TRBV9	TRBD2	TRBJ2-7	CASSVGSGGARREQYF	TGTGCCAGCAGCGTAGGGAGCGGGGGGGCCAGGCGCGAGCAGTACTTC
NA	TRBV9	NA	TRBJ1-4	CASSVAPEANEKLFF	TGTGCCAGCAGCGTAGCGCCCGAGGCTAATGAAAAACTGTTTTTT
NA	TRBV19	NA	TRBJ1-2	CASGQSNYGYTF	TGTGCCAGTGGACAATCTAACTATGGCTACACCTTC
NA	TRBV7-3	TRBD1	TRBJ2-3	CASSPTGGLTDTQYF	TGTGCCAGCAGCCCGACAGGGGGCCTCACAGATACGCAGTATTTT
once	TRBV19	NA	TRBJ2-1	CASSLFPRSEQFF	TGTGCCAGTAGTCTCTTCCCTCGGTCCGAGCAGTTCTTC
NA	TRBV11-2	NA	TRBJ1-1	CASSLWGSQGYTEAFF	TGTGCCAGCAGCTTATGGGGCAGCCAAGGGTACACTGAAGCTTTCTTT
NA	TRBV15	NA	TRBJ1-1	CATSSSREAEAFF	TGTGCCACCAGCAGTTCCCGGGAGGCTGAAGCTTTCTTT
NA	TRBV2	TRBD2	TRBJ2-5	CASTQRGAPRETQYF	TGTGCCAGCACCCAGCGGGGGGCCCCAAGGGAGACCCAGTACTTC
NA	TRBV28	NA	TRBJ2-2	CASSLAGTNTGELFF	TGTGCCAGCAGTTTAGCCGGGACTAACACCGGGGAGCTGTTTTTT
NA	TRBV5-5	NA	TRBJ2-1	CASSLTPLLTYNEQFF	TGTGCCAGCAGCTTAACACCACTACTAACCTACAATGAGCAGTTCTTC
NA	TRBV2	NA	TRBJ1-5	CASSGQGPRQPQHF	TGTGCCAGCAGTGGTCAGGGCCCCAGACAGCCCCAGCATTTT
NA	TRBV4-1	NA	TRBJ1-4	CASSQEGGTGATNEKLFF	TGCGCCAGCAGCCAAGAAGGAGGGACGGGTGCAACTAATGAAAAACTGTTTTTT
once	TRBV5-1	TRBD1	TRBJ1-1	CASSQTGANTEAFF	TGCGCCAGCAGCCAAACAGGGGCCAACACTGAAGCTTTCTTT
NA	TRBV10-1	NA	TRBJ1-2	CASSEPMTGYGYTF	TGCGCCAGCAGTGAGCCCATGACAGGCTATGGCTACACCTTC
few	TRBV28	TRBD1	TRBJ1-5	CASNPTGAAQPQHF	TGTGCCAGCAACCCGACAGGGGCCGCCCAGCCCCAGCATTTT
NA	TRBV28	NA	TRBJ2-3	CASSLASVATDTQYF	TGTGCCAGCAGTCTCGCTAGCGTAGCCACAGATACGCAGTATTTT
NA	TRBV11-2	TRBD2	TRBJ2-5	CASSRLAGGIQETQYF	TGTGCCAGCAGCAGACTAGCGGGGGGGATCCAAGAGACCCAGTACTTC
NA	TRBV6-2/TRBV6-3	TRBD2	TRBJ2-4	CASSYATSGLAKNIQYF	TGTGCCAGCAGTTACGCAACTAGCGGATTAGCCAAAAACATTCAGTACTTC
NA	TRBV7-8	TRBD2	TRBJ2-2	CASSRTSGGTGELFF	TGTGCCAGCAGCCGGACTAGCGGGGGGACCGGGGAGCTGTTTTTT